The 8 T cell receptor beta chains in this list originate from one sample, sequenced in a study of cytomegalovirus exposure and HLA in healthy donors. PCR primers comprised 60 Vbeta and 13 Jbeta primers. TCRdb's table, derived via immunoSEQ multiplex PCR, lists solely in-frame clones and lacks some. The sample yields about 190,000 clones, 75% to 85% seen once. The source material was PBMCs. The receptors shown here come from a woman aged 45-65 years in good health and CMV-seronegative.

The rearrangement links TRBV7-9 to TRBJ1-4, with TRBD1 matching over 8 bases. CDR3 size: 16 residues. The junction had 13 bases not matched to a gene; V was cut back by 5 bases and J by 8 bases. Germline values: CDR1 SEHNR, CDR2 FQNEAQ (reference sequence). CDR3 protein: CASSPDRGWGQEKLFF. The CDR3 nucleotides are TGTGCCAGCAGCCCTGACAGGGGATGGGGGCAGGAAAAACTGTTTTTT.

The chain joins TRBV29-1 to TRBJ2-1; D may be TRBD2 (5 bases). Per germline, CDR1 SQVTM and CDR2 ANQGSEA. With 7 bases removed from V and 4 bases from J, the gap between germline ends came to 11 bases. The CDR3 spans 12 residues. The CDR3 DNA sequence: TGCAGCGCGGGAAGGGAATACAATGAGCAGTTCTTC. Its translation: CSAGREYNEQFF.

This clone came up a few times. The chain uses TRBV7-3 and TRBJ1-1, with a possible D match to TRBD1 (5 bases). The CDR3 runs 13 residues. Per the germline V gene, CDR1 is SGHTA and CDR2 is FQGTGA. V lost 0 bases to trimming and J lost 6 bases, with 8 bases between them. CDR3 amino acids: CASSLTVTAEAFF. The CDR3 DNA reads as TGTGCCAGCAGCTTAACGGTGACAGCTGAAGCTTTCTTT. The variable domain in full, with the rest retrieved from reference TRBV7-3 and TRBJ1-1, is GAGVSQTPSNKVTEKGKYVELRCDPISGHTALYWYRQSLGQGPEFLIYFQGTGAADDSGLPNDRFFAVRPEGSVSTLKIQRTERGDSAVYLCASSLTVTAEAFFGQGTRLTVV.

The chain uses TRBV28 and TRBJ2-2; possible D gene TRBD1, 6 bases. The CDR3 has 15 amino acids. With 4 bases removed from V and 4 bases from J, the gap between germline ends came to 13 bases. Germline V gene lookup returns CDR1 MDHEN and CDR2 SYDVKM. The CDR3 DNA reads TGTGCCAGCAGTTCCTTCGACAGGACCACCGGGGAGCTGTTTTTT. Its protein product is CASSSFDRTTGELFF.

The chain employs TRBV9 and TRBJ2-5; D might be TRBD2 (6 bases). The V and J ends lost 4 bases and 6 bases respectively, with 19 bases between them. Germline CDR1 is SGDLS and CDR2 is YYNGEE. The CDR3 contains 15 residues. CDR3 in DNA: TGTGCCAGCAGCCGAAGACTAGGTCCGGGGCAGACCCAGTACTTC. Translated, it gives CASSRRLGPGQTQYF.

The chain couples TRBV7-8 to TRBJ2-1; D gene uncertain. The CDR3 length is 12 residues. The ends were cut back, 1 base at V and 7 bases at J, with 5 bases in the middle. The V gene's germline CDR1 is SGHVS and CDR2 FQNEAQ. The CDR3 DNA is TGTGCCAGCAGCTTAGAGCAAAATGAGCAGTTCTTC. Translated: CASSLEQNEQFF.

The chain joins TRBV5-1 to TRBJ2-7, with D possibly matching TRBD2 (6 bases). V lost 1 base and J lost 7, with 15 bases in between. The CDR3 length is 14 residues. Germline V lookup: CDR1 SGHRS, CDR2 YFSETQ. The CDR3 DNA follows: TGCGCCAGCAGCTTGCGGGACTTGCCGGGAGAGCAGTACTTC. The encoded protein is CASSLRDLPGEQYF.

The chain employs TRBV29-1 and TRBJ1-1; D is unclear. Trimming took off 5 bases at V and 0 bases at J, with 10 bases between the two ends. The CDR3 consists of 13 residues. From germline, CDR1 is SQVTM and CDR2 ANQGSEA. Written as DNA, the CDR3 is TGCAGCGTTCGCCGTGACTTGAACACTGAAGCTTTCTTT. Translating gives CSVRRDLNTEAFF.